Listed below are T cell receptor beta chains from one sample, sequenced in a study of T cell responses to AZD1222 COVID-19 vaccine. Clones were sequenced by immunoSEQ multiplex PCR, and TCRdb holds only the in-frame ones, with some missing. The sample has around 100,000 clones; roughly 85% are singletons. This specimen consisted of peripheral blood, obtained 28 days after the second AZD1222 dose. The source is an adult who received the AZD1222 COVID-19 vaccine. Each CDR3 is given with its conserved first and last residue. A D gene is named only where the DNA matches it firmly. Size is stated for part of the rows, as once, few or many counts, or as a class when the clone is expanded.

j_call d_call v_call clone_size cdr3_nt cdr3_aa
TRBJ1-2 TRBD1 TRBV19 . TGTGCCAGTAGTATCTCCAGGGGGACCCATGGCTACACCTTC CASSISRGTHGYTF
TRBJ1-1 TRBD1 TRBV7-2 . TGTGCCAGCAGCTTGACAGGGTTGAACACTGAAGCTTTCTTT CASSLTGLNTEAFF
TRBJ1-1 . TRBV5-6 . TGTGCCAGCAGCTTAGCAGGGGAATGGGCTGAAGCTTTCTTT CASSLAGEWAEAFF
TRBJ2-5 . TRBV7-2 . TGTGCCAGCAGCTTCGGTGTGACCGAAGAGACCCAGTACTTC CASSFGVTEETQYF
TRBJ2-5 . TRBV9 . TGTGCCAGCAGCGTAGGGGGTAGTTACCAAGAGACCCAGTACTTC CASSVGGSYQETQYF
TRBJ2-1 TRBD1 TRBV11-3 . TGTGCCAGCAGTTCCGGACAGGAATACAATGAGCAGTTCTTC CASSSGQEYNEQFF
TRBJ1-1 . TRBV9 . TGTGCCAGCACCTACCTTATGAACACTGAAGCTTTCTTT CASTYLMNTEAFF
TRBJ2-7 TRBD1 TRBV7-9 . TGTGCCAGCAGCTTAGTTACTGGGACAGGAGCCTACGAGCAGTACTTC CASSLVTGTGAYEQYF
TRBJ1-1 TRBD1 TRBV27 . TGTGCCAGCAGTTGGACAGGGGGCCTGAACACTGAAGCTTTCTTT CASSWTGGLNTEAFF
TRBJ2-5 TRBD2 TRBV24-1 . TGTGCCACCAGTGCTCCCCTTGGACTAGCGGGAGCGGAGGGTGAGACCCAGTACTTC CATSAPLGLAGAEGETQYF
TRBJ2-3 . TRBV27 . TGTGCCAGCAGTCCGTCCGTCCGGATTTCCACAGATACGCAGTATTTT CASSPSVRISTDTQYF
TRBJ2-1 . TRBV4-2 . TGTGCCAGCAGCCTAACTACCAGCTCCTACAATGAGCAGTTCTTC CASSLTTSSYNEQFF
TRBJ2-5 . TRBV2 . TGTGCCAGCATGGAGGGGTACGAGACCCAGTACTTC CASMEGYETQYF
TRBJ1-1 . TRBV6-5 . TGTGCCAGCAGTCATTTTCGGCGGGGGGACACTGAAGCTTTCTTT CASSHFRRGDTEAFF
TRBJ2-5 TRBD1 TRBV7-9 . TGTGCCAGCAGCTTAGCGCAGGGACAGACCCGCGGAGAGACCCAGTACTTC CASSLAQGQTRGETQYF
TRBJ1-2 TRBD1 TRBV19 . TGTGCCAGTAGGGGCGGGACAGCGGAGTACTATGGCTACACCTTC CASRGGTAEYYGYTF
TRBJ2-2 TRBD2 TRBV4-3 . TGCGCCAGCAGCCAACTAGCGGGAGGAGACACCGGGGAGCTGTTTTTT CASSQLAGGDTGELFF
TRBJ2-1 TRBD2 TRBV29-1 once TGCAGCGCCTTCGCCAGCGGGAGATTCTACAATGAGCAGTTCTTC CSAFASGRFYNEQFF
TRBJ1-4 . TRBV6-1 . TGTGCCAGCAGTGAACTTCCCCCGGGGGGGCTTGGGATTAATGAAAAACTGTTTTTT CASSELPPGGLGINEKLFF
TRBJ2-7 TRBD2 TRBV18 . TGTGCCAGCTCACCACCGCCCAGCGGGAGGACCTACGAGCAGTACTTC CASSPPPSGRTYEQYF
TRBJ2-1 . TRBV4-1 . TGCGCCAGCAGCCCGGGGAGATCGACGTACAATGAGCAGTTCTTC CASSPGRSTYNEQFF
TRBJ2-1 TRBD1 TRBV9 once TGTGCCAGCAGCCCGGGACAGACTAATCCCAATGAGCAGTTCTTC CASSPGQTNPNEQFF
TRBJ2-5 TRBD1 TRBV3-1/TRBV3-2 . TGTGCCAGCAGCTTGGGACAGACACAAGAGACCCAGTACTTC CASSLGQTQETQYF
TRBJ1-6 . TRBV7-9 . TGTGCCAGCAGCCGGGAGGGTGACTCACCCCTCCACTTT CASSREGDSPLHF
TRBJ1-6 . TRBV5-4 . TGTGCCAGCAGCACCCAAGCAGGTTATAATTCACCCCTCCACTTT CASSTQAGYNSPLHF
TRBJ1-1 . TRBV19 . TGTGCCAGTATAGGCCCCCGGGGGGGCTGGGGCACTGAAGCTTTCTTT CASIGPRGGWGTEAFF
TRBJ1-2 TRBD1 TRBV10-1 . TGCGCCAGCAGTCACTTGAAAAGACCGGGACAGTCACTCTATGGCTACACCTTC CASSHLKRPGQSLYGYTF
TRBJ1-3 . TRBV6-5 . TGTGCCAGCAGTTACGACCGCTCTGGAAACACCATATATTTT CASSYDRSGNTIYF
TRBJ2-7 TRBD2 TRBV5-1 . TGCGCCAGCAGCTTGAGAGTAGCGGGAGGGACCGCCTACGAGCAGTACTTC CASSLRVAGGTAYEQYF
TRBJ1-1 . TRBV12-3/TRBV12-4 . TGTGCCAGCAGTTTAATGGAGGACACTGAAGCTTTCTTT CASSLMEDTEAFF
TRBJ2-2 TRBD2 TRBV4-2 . TGTGCCAGCAGCCAAGATAACCTAGCGGGAGGGAGGGCCACCGGGGAGCTGTTTTTT CASSQDNLAGGRATGELFF